A selection of T cell receptor beta chains follows, all from one sample in a study of blood T cell repertoires in COVID-19. TCRdb's table, derived via immunoSEQ multiplex PCR, lists solely in-frame clones and lacks some. The sample carries hundreds of thousands of clones, over 75% recorded once. The source material was PBMCs or T cells enriched from blood (not recorded which). The receptor source for this set is a man in his forties or fifties who had recovered from COVID-19. The conserved cysteine and the conserved F or W are not part of the CDR3 here.

j_call v_call cdr3_aa
TRBJ1-2 TRBV3-1/TRBV3-2 ASSHNGVQGAAEYGYT
TRBJ2-3 TRBV6-1 ASSGLAGISTDTQY
TRBJ1-1 TRBV18 ASSPIRGFNTEAF
TRBJ1-2 TRBV7-9 ASSPTANYGYT
TRBJ1-1 TRBV6-2/TRBV6-3 ASSLPVQRPNTEAF
TRBJ1-1 TRBV6-2/TRBV6-3 ASSYPMNTEAF
TRBJ1-1 TRBV7-3 ASSLTGVNTEAF
TRBJ2-7 TRBV5-1 ASSSGTSGAPYEQY
TRBJ1-2 TRBV18 ASSPPGQGAWGYT
TRBJ1-4 TRBV2 ASSGTTHEKLF
TRBJ1-3 TRBV4-1 ASSPLTGGRNTIY
TRBJ2-7 TRBV11-2 ASSLAASGAYEQY
TRBJ1-1 TRBV2 ASGTGDFSHTEAF
TRBJ2-7 TRBV27 ASSFSFDSLEQY
TRBJ2-5 TRBV2 ASRDRSLGETQY
TRBJ2-1 TRBV4-2 ASSPSEGSGSYNEQF
TRBJ1-4 TRBV11-3 ASSSVGEHITNEKLF
TRBJ1-2 TRBV4-3 ASSQDWGDAGP
TRBJ2-1 TRBV11-3 ASSFGGYNEQF
TRBJ1-5 TRBV19 ASSTPTGYDQPQH
TRBJ1-2 TRBV2 ASSDRANYGYT
TRBJ1-2 TRBV5-4 ASSLDTAPKRGYT
TRBJ2-6 TRBV7-2 ASSLGGVFSGANVLT
TRBJ1-3 TRBV6-5 ASSYEQGGSGNTIY
TRBJ2-7 TRBV5-6 ASSLIGQGASEQY
TRBJ2-2 TRBV30 AWSWSQHTGELF
TRBJ2-2 TRBV2 ASTKEVAGGPGTGELF
TRBJ1-2 TRBV19 ASTLLRANYGYT
TRBJ1-1 TRBV7-2 ASSETGGITEAF
TRBJ1-1 TRBV27 ASSWEADTEAF
TRBJ2-3 TRBV5-6 ASSEIGTRQDTDTQY
TRBJ1-1 TRBV18 ASSSGGDTEAF
TRBJ1-6 TRBV19 ASSIGQMSSYNSPLH
TRBJ2-4 TRBV6-6 ASSSTGTGLSAGY
TRBJ1-6 TRBV5-4 ASTSSYNSPLH
TRBJ1-2 TRBV30 ACYDYGYT
TRBJ2-1 TRBV4-3 ASSQQRDRGRGEQF
TRBJ2-7 TRBV7-8 ASSLARDPLYEQY
TRBJ1-5 TRBV4-2 ASSQDSVGWQPQH
TRBJ1-3 TRBV6-1 ASSEVGLTGGNTIY
TRBJ1-1 TRBV20-1 SADNRVEAF
TRBJ2-5 TRBV4-2 ASSRAAREETQY
TRBJ1-2 TRBV5-8 ASSFSDRNYGYT
TRBJ1-2 TRBV7-9 ASSPTLTGYIGGYT
TRBJ2-1 TRBV19 ASSLPLGQASEQF
TRBJ2-7 TRBV28 ASTSGQYTYEQY
TRBJ2-5 TRBV10-3 AISGRDSQMETQY
TRBJ1-6 TRBV9 ASSVGAGGNSPLH
TRBJ2-3 TRBV27 ASSLNRGIGDTQY
TRBJ2-7 TRBV5-1 ASSLVDRPSYEQY
TRBJ2-1 TRBV3-1/TRBV3-2 ASSQGLAAYNEQF
TRBJ2-7 TRBV4-3 ASSQDRGGTYEQY
TRBJ1-1 TRBV6-5 ASSYSAAGNEAF